These 11 T cell receptor beta chains share one sample of origin, sequenced in a study of T-cell memory formation after mild COVID-19. Using its own MiXCR run on the 5' RACE reads, TCRdb lists one record per CDR3 protein. The table records 150,000 to 200,000 distinct CDR3 sequences, roughly 11% of them present only once. The sample consisted of PBMCs or a T cell subset sorted from them (not recorded which). These receptors were obtained from a man aged 18 to 35 who had mild COVID-19 (a few samples of this study predate the infection). Cell type and time point are not known.

The chain employs TRBV20-1 and TRBJ2-5, with D tentatively TRBD2 (5 bases). The V gene's germline CDR1 is DFQATT and CDR2 SNEGSKA (reference sequence). Trimming left V 3 bases short and J 5 bases short, with 19 bases between. This CDR3 spans 15 amino acids. In nucleotides, the CDR3 is TGCAGTGCTAGGCGGATTGATGAAGGCGGGGAGACCCAGTACTTC. Translation: CSARRIDEGGETQYF.

This clonotype was observed a handful of times. The V call is TRBV29-1, the J call TRBJ1-2, with D possibly matching TRBD1 (5 bases). There are 13 residues in the CDR3. V lost 6 bases and J lost 3, with 14 bases in between. Germline V gene sequence: CDR1 SQVTM, CDR2 ANQGSEA. The DNA of the CDR3 is TGCAGCGTCGGCGGGACGGGGGACTATGGCTACACCTTC. It translates to CSVGGTGDYGYTF.

The chain recombines TRBV5-4 with TRBJ2-2; D is perhaps TRBD1 (5 bases). CDR1 is SGHNT, CDR2 YYREEE, per germline (reference sequence). Between the trimmed V and J ends, which lost 0 bases and 5 bases, there was a span of 11 bases. This CDR3 contains 15 residues. The CDR3 region is CASSLGQIRTGELFF. The CDR3 DNA reads as TGTGCCAGCAGCTTGGGACAGATAAGGACCGGGGAGCTGTTTTTT. Together with reference TRBV5-4 and TRBJ2-2, the CDR3 gives the full variable domain: ETGVTQSPTHLIKTRGQQVTLRCSSQSGHNTVSWYQQALGQGPQFIFQYYREEENGRGNFPPRFSGLQFPNYSSELNVNALELDDSALYLCASSLGQIRTGELFFGEGSRLTVL.

This clonotype was detected many times. The rearrangement links TRBV5-6 to TRBJ2-7; D is uncertain. CDR3 length: 14 amino acids. Germline assignment: CDR1 SGHDT and CDR2 YYEEEE. The V end lost 4 bases, the J end lost 3 bases, and 14 bases lay between the germline ends. CDR3 nucleotide sequence: TGTGCCAGCAGCCCGGCCGGGCGCCACTACGAGCAGTACGTC. This codes for CASSPAGRHYEQYV.

This clonotype has just a few counts. The V call is TRBV10-1, the J call TRBJ2-2; TRBD1 agrees at 7 bases. CDR1 is WNHNN, CDR2 SYGVQD, per germline (reference sequence). V trimming: 0 bases; J trimming: 1 base; junction bases outside the gene matches: 2. This CDR3 comprises 16 residues. CDR3 sequence reads: CASSESWTGNTGELFF. CDR3 sequence (DNA): TGCGCCAGCAGTGAGTCGTGGACAGGGAACACCGGGGAGCTGTTTTTT.

This chain connects TRBV7-9 to TRBJ2-7, with D maybe TRBD2 (5 bases). From germline, CDR1 is SEHNR and CDR2 FQNEAQ (reference sequence). The CDR3 runs 12 residues. Trimming cost V 0 bases and J 7 bases, with 7 bases left between them. CDR3 sequence (DNA): TGTGCCAGCAGCTTAGCTGGCGGGGAGCAGTACGTC. It codes for CASSLAGGEQYV.

The chain joins TRBV5-4 to TRBJ2-7; TRBD2 matches at 9 bases. This CDR3 is 15 amino acids long. Germline CDR1 SGHNT, CDR2 YYREEE (reference sequence). V shed 6 bases, J shed 0 bases, and the junction held 7 bases outside the gene matches. This CDR3 is CASIAAGGLSYEQYF. DNA for the CDR3: TGTGCCAGCATCGCAGCGGGGGGTCTCTCCTACGAGCAGTACTTC.

The chain uses TRBV30 and TRBJ2-7; D call uncertain. Between the trimmed V and J ends, which lost 1 base and 3 bases, there was a span of 7 bases. Per the germline V gene, CDR1 is GTSNPN and CDR2 is SVGIG (reference sequence). The CDR3 is made up of 12 amino acids. The CDR3 is CAWSEPHYEQYF. CDR3 nucleotides: TGTGCCTGGAGTGAGCCTCACTACGAGCAGTACTTC.

The table lists this clonotype with many counts. This chain connects TRBV28 to TRBJ2-1; 7 nucleotides align to TRBD2. CDR1 and CDR2 (germline): MDHEN, SYDVKM. The CDR3 covers 12 residues. J lost 10 bases, V lost 8 bases, and 8 bases had no gene match. The DNA for the CDR3 is TGTGCCAGCCGGGACTACGTTGGGGAGCAGTTCTTC. Translation gives CASRDYVGEQFF.

This clonotype occurred many times. J is TRBJ2-5 and V is TRBV11-3; possible D gene TRBD2, 6 bases. The CDR3 has 13 residues. The germline V gene has CDR1 SGHNT and CDR2 YENEEA. The V gene lost 6 bases and the J gene lost 7 bases, with 15 bases spanning the gap. The CDR3 spells CASSPETRGTQYF. Written as DNA, the CDR3 is TGTGCCAGCAGTCCCGAGACGCGGGGGACCCAGTACTTC.

V and J are TRBV21-1 and TRBJ1-2. TRBV21-1 constitutes a pseudogene. This CDR3 spans 14 amino acids. The CDR3 DNA sequence: TGTGCCAGCAGCAAGGGGACGGCGCACTATGGCTACACCTTC. Its translation is CASSKGTAHYGYTF.